The entry below describes one TCR beta chain. The sample is drawn from a study of cytomegalovirus exposure and HLA in healthy donors. 60 Vbeta and 13 Jbeta primers were used in PCR. Here immunoSEQ multiplex PCR was the method, and the copy in TCRdb shows in-frame clones only, minus some. The sample consists of some 120,000 clones, approximately 80% of them appearing once. Germline V lookup: CDR1 SQVTM, CDR2 ANQGSEA. The J segment lost 1 base and the V segment lost 5 bases, leaving 9 bases of the junction unmatched. The length of the CDR3 is 15 residues. The specimen sequenced was PBMCs. The sequence derives from a woman younger than 45 in good health and CMV-seronegative. The J gene is TRBJ1-1, the V gene TRBV29-1, with 8 nucleotides matching TRBD1. The CDR3 loop reads CSVTGGAQGNTEAFF. The CDR3, as DNA: TGCAGCGTTACAGGGGGGGCACAAGGGAACACTGAAGCTTTCTTT.